This T cell receptor beta chain was retrieved from a study of preoperative IRX-2 immunotherapy in early breast cancer. Germline V gene sequence: CDR1 MNHGY, CDR2 SAAAGT. V lost 7 bases, J lost 6 bases, and 11 bases lay in between. The CDR3 is made up of 12 amino acids. TCRdb's copy holds only in-frame clones and misses some; the assay was immunoSEQ multiplex PCR. There are 3,000 to 3,500 clones in the sample; approximately 78% occur only once, and more than 6% lies in the top ten. The treatment was: preoperative locoregional IRX-2 cytokine immunotherapy. Samples came from a phase Ib trial of preoperative locoregional IRX-2 cytokine immunotherapy.

This clonotype was obtained from a human donor with breast cancer. The V and J genes are TRBV6-8 and TRBJ2-3, with no clear D. Sequencing was performed on tumor tissue, taken after IRX-2 immunotherapy. CDR3 sequence (DNA): TGTGCCAGCACCGGCCTGGCGGATACGCAGTATTTT. Translated: CASTGLADTQYF.